This T cell receptor (beta chain) was observed in a study of shared clonotypes between healthy human individuals. Produced via immunoSEQ multiplex PCR; TCRdb's table is partial and in-frame only. The data contain hundreds of thousands of clones, approximately 96% of them singletons. Naive CD8 populations comprised CD45RO-negative cells positively selected for CCR7, excluding terminally differentiated effector memory CD45RA+ cells. This clone was found once. Antigen unknown. Study findings and constraints: Relative to memory subsets, naive subsets generally showed larger estimated richness.

The clonotype comes from a woman aged 25 to 39 in good health. The sequenced material came from naive CD8+ T cells sorted from blood.

CDR3 sequence reads: CASTSLTYEQYF. The CDR3 DNA follows: TGTGCCAGCACCTCCTTAACCTACGAGCAGTACTTC. The V and J genes are TRBV28 and TRBJ2-7, with D unresolved. The CDR3 contains 12 residues. V lost 7 bases, J lost 2 bases, and 9 bases lay in between. CDR1 is MDHEN and CDR2 is SYDVKM in the germline V gene.